This TCR beta chain was sequenced during a study of blood T cell repertoires in COVID-19. At the level of the study: Italy, Spain and the United States were the sources of the convalescent and acute COVID-19 samples.

As handled by the study authors: Amplified reference gene primers provided the basis for estimating nucleated cell counts. The data were produced by immunoSEQ multiplex PCR, yet TCRdb's version contains in-frame clones alone and is incomplete. V and J calls and clone size are copied from that table; D and trimming were computed from the DNA. This table has over 200,000 clones, about nine tenths appearing once. Germline lookup yields CDR1 MNHEY and CDR2 SVGAGI. Deletions cut 6 bases from V and 6 bases from J, with 9 bases between. This CDR3 has 12 residues. This clonotype was sampled from a man in his sixties who had recovered from COVID-19. Material: peripheral blood. The V and J genes are TRBV6-5 and TRBJ2-4, with D hard to call. The CDR3 DNA reads as TGTGCCAGCAGGGGTTCGGGAAACATTCAGTACTTC. The encoded protein is CASRGSGNIQYF.